The rows below give T cell receptor beta chains drawn from one sample of a study of blood T cell repertoires in COVID-19. Profiled with immunoSEQ multiplex PCR; TCRdb holds only in-frame clones, not every one. The data contain 310,000 or so clones, roughly 86% of them singletons. The sequenced sample consisted of PBMCs or T cells enriched from blood (not recorded which). The receptors were gathered from a woman between 18 and 30 years old who had recovered from COVID-19. The CDR3 runs from the conserved cysteine through the conserved F or W. The order of the fields is D gene, J gene, clone size, V gene, CDR3 DNA, CDR3 protein. D genes are given only for firm matches. The listing skips clone size in some rows; elsewhere it reads once, few, many or a size class.

D: TRBD2
J: TRBJ2-1
size: once
V: TRBV9
DNA: TGTGCCAGCAGCGTATGGGAGCGGGGACGTATTGCAGGTGAGCAGTTCTTC
CDR3: CASSVWERGRIAGEQFF

D: .
J: TRBJ2-3
size: .
V: TRBV7-9
DNA: TGTGCCAGCAGCCGAGCGGGCACAGATACGCAGTATTTT
CDR3: CASSRAGTDTQYF

D: TRBD1
J: TRBJ1-4
size: .
V: TRBV5-1
DNA: TGCGCCAGCAGCCCCAACAGGGGAAGGGAAGAAAAACTGTTTTTT
CDR3: CASSPNRGREEKLFF

D: .
J: TRBJ2-1
size: medium-sized
V: TRBV7-6
DNA: TGTGCCAGCGGGGGCTCCCCTAGGAATGAGCAGTTCTTC
CDR3: CASGGSPRNEQFF

D: TRBD1
J: TRBJ1-6
size: .
V: TRBV5-5
DNA: TGTGCCAGCAGCTTGGTGACAGGGGCCAATTCACCCCTCCACTTT
CDR3: CASSLVTGANSPLHF

D: .
J: TRBJ2-7
size: .
V: TRBV27
DNA: TGTGCCAGCAGTTTGTCCCGGGTCGCCTACGAGCAGTACTTC
CDR3: CASSLSRVAYEQYF

D: TRBD2
J: TRBJ2-1
size: .
V: TRBV7-9
DNA: TGTGCCAGCAGTCCGGGGGGGAATGAGCAGTTCTTC
CDR3: CASSPGGNEQFF

D: .
J: TRBJ1-2
size: .
V: TRBV6-1
DNA: TGTGCCAGCAGTGAATGGGCAGGGGCTAACTATGGCTACACCTTC
CDR3: CASSEWAGANYGYTF

D: TRBD1
J: TRBJ1-5
size: .
V: TRBV15
DNA: TGTGCCACTACTCCCGGGACAGGGGGCAACAATCAGCCCCAGCATTTT
CDR3: CATTPGTGGNNQPQHF

D: TRBD1
J: TRBJ1-5
size: .
V: TRBV2
DNA: TGTGCCAGCAGTTCACGACAGGGGACCGATCAGCCCCAGCATTTT
CDR3: CASSSRQGTDQPQHF

D: .
J: TRBJ2-1
size: .
V: TRBV29-1
DNA: TGCAGCGTTGCCCCGACAGGGAGGAATGAGCAGTTCTTC
CDR3: CSVAPTGRNEQFF

D: .
J: TRBJ1-2
size: .
V: TRBV25-1
DNA: TGTGCCAGCATCCCCTCAGGGGATTTTAACTATGGCTACACCTTC
CDR3: CASIPSGDFNYGYTF

D: .
J: TRBJ1-1
size: .
V: TRBV28
DNA: TGTGCCAGCAGTTTAGTCAGAATGAACACTGAAGCTTTCTTT
CDR3: CASSLVRMNTEAFF

D: .
J: TRBJ1-6
size: few
V: TRBV7-6
DNA: TGTGCCAGCAGCTTAGAATTCGGTGCAAGTTCACCCCTCCACTTT
CDR3: CASSLEFGASSPLHF

D: .
J: TRBJ2-3
size: .
V: TRBV6-5
DNA: TGTGCCAGCAGTTCCCCCGGACAGAGCACAGATACGCAGTATTTT
CDR3: CASSSPGQSTDTQYF

D: .
J: TRBJ2-3
size: .
V: TRBV7-9
DNA: TGTGCCAGCAGCTTAGAGACAATCACAGATACGCAGTATTTT
CDR3: CASSLETITDTQYF

D: .
J: TRBJ2-5
size: .
V: TRBV7-9
DNA: TGTGCCAGCAGCCGCGGTCTACCGGGGCAAGAGACCCAGTACTTC
CDR3: CASSRGLPGQETQYF

D: TRBD1
J: TRBJ2-3
size: .
V: TRBV15
DNA: TGTGCCACCAGCAGAGAGTACGCGACAGGGCCAGATACGCAGTATTTT
CDR3: CATSREYATGPDTQYF

D: .
J: TRBJ1-2
size: .
V: TRBV7-9
DNA: TGTGCCAGCAGCTTAGGCAGGGTCTATGGCTACACCTTC
CDR3: CASSLGRVYGYTF

D: .
J: TRBJ1-1
size: .
V: TRBV30
DNA: TGTGCCTGGAGTGTACTACGGCAGAACACTGAAGCTTTCTTT
CDR3: CAWSVLRQNTEAFF

D: TRBD1
J: TRBJ2-7
size: .
V: TRBV7-8
DNA: TGTGCCAGCAGCTTAGGAGGGACAGGCTACGAGCAGTACTTC
CDR3: CASSLGGTGYEQYF

D: .
J: TRBJ2-7
size: few
V: TRBV28
DNA: TGTGCCAGCAGTCCCCTTGCCTACGAGCAGTACTTC
CDR3: CASSPLAYEQYF

D: .
J: TRBJ1-5
size: .
V: TRBV5-4
DNA: TGTGCCAGCAGCCGGGGGAGGGATCAGCCCCAGCATTTT
CDR3: CASSRGRDQPQHF

D: TRBD1
J: TRBJ2-1
size: .
V: TRBV6-2/TRBV6-3
DNA: TGTGCCAGCAGCTCCCGACAGGGGGTGATCTACAATGAGCAGTTCTTC
CDR3: CASSSRQGVIYNEQFF

D: TRBD1
J: TRBJ1-5
size: .
V: TRBV6-2/TRBV6-3
DNA: TGTGCCAGCAGCCAGGGGACAGTGGCCCATCAGCCCCAGCATTTT
CDR3: CASSQGTVAHQPQHF

D: TRBD1
J: TRBJ2-3
size: .
V: TRBV19
DNA: TGTGCCAGTAGTTCGACGGGACAGACTAGCACAGATACGCAGTATTTT
CDR3: CASSSTGQTSTDTQYF

D: TRBD1
J: TRBJ1-2
size: once
V: TRBV9
DNA: TGTGCCAGCAGCCTATTATCCCTCCTCCCGACAGGGCTTAGGGATGGCTACACCTTC
CDR3: CASSLLSLLPTGLRDGYTF

D: .
J: TRBJ2-5
size: .
V: TRBV7-2
DNA: TGTGCCAGCAGCTTAGGGGGCCACAGGGAGACCCAGTACTTC
CDR3: CASSLGGHRETQYF

D: .
J: TRBJ1-5
size: .
V: TRBV7-2
DNA: TGTGCCAGCAGCCCCCACGTTGGGGGGGGGATGGCTCAGCCCCAGCATTTT
CDR3: CASSPHVGGGMAQPQHF

D: .
J: TRBJ2-7
size: .
V: TRBV14
DNA: TGTGCCAGCAGCCAAGAATCCAGCTACGAGCAGTACTTC
CDR3: CASSQESSYEQYF

D: TRBD1
J: TRBJ2-6
size: .
V: TRBV30
DNA: TGTGCCTGGAGTGTGTGGGACAGAAGCTCTGGGGCCAACGTCCTGACTTTC
CDR3: CAWSVWDRSSGANVLTF

D: TRBD1
J: TRBJ2-2
size: .
V: TRBV5-1
DNA: TGCGCCAGCAGCTCGACAGGGGCGAACACCGGGGAGCTGTTTTTT
CDR3: CASSSTGANTGELFF

D: .
J: TRBJ1-1
size: .
V: TRBV3-1/TRBV3-2
DNA: TGTGCCAGCGGACCTGGGACAATGGCTATGAACACTGAAGCTTTCTTT
CDR3: CASGPGTMAMNTEAFF

D: .
J: TRBJ2-2
size: .
V: TRBV2
DNA: TGTGCCAGCAGTCGAGACCTCAGGTTCGCGAACACCGGGGAGCTGTTTTTT
CDR3: CASSRDLRFANTGELFF

D: TRBD1
J: TRBJ1-5
size: .
V: TRBV28
DNA: TGTGCCAGCAGCTTACGACAGGGGAACAATCAGCCCCAGCATTTT
CDR3: CASSLRQGNNQPQHF

D: .
J: TRBJ1-1
size: few
V: TRBV7-8
DNA: TGTGCCAGCAGCTATAATCGGGTGGCCGCTTTCTTT
CDR3: CASSYNRVAAFF

D: TRBD2
J: TRBJ2-1
size: once
V: TRBV5-4
DNA: TGTGCCAGCAGCTCGGGAGGGACTAGCGGCTACAATGAGCAGTTCTTC
CDR3: CASSSGGTSGYNEQFF

D: .
J: TRBJ2-7
size: .
V: TRBV14
DNA: TGTGCCAGCAGCCAAGACCTAAGCTCCTACGAGCAGTACTTC
CDR3: CASSQDLSSYEQYF

D: TRBD1
J: TRBJ1-5
size: .
V: TRBV19
DNA: TGTGCCAGTAGTATACCCACAGGGGGCGGGTATAGCAATCAGCCCCAGCATTTT
CDR3: CASSIPTGGGYSNQPQHF

D: .
J: TRBJ1-1
size: .
V: TRBV28
DNA: TGTGCCGGAAGACAAGCCATATCGAACACTGAAGCTTTCTTT
CDR3: CAGRQAISNTEAFF

D: .
J: TRBJ1-1
size: .
V: TRBV5-1
DNA: TGCGCCAGCAGCTTAAATACTGGGAACACTGAAGCTTTCTTT
CDR3: CASSLNTGNTEAFF

D: TRBD2
J: TRBJ2-1
size: .
V: TRBV6-2/TRBV6-3
DNA: TGTGCCAGCAGTCTAGCGGGGGAGCAGTTCTTC
CDR3: CASSLAGEQFF

D: .
J: TRBJ1-2
size: .
V: TRBV7-2
DNA: TGTGCCAGCAGCCCCCGGGGCGGGGTAGATAGTGATGGCTACACCTTC
CDR3: CASSPRGGVDSDGYTF

D: TRBD1
J: TRBJ1-4
size: .
V: TRBV19
DNA: TGTGCCAGTAGTAACGGACAGGGGGCTGCTAATGAAAAACTGTTTTTT
CDR3: CASSNGQGAANEKLFF

D: TRBD1
J: TRBJ2-7
size: .
V: TRBV14
DNA: TGTGCCAGCAGCCAAGTTGGGACAGGGAGCGAGGAGCAGTACTTC
CDR3: CASSQVGTGSEEQYF

D: .
J: TRBJ1-2
size: .
V: TRBV4-2
DNA: TGTGCCTCGTACAGGGCGGACTATGGCTACACCTTC
CDR3: CASYRADYGYTF

D: TRBD1
J: TRBJ1-3
size: .
V: TRBV4-2
DNA: TGTGCCAGCAGTCACACAACCACAGGGGTTAGTTACTCTGGAAACACCATATATTTT
CDR3: CASSHTTTGVSYSGNTIYF

D: .
J: TRBJ1-3
size: .
V: TRBV19
DNA: TGTGCCAGTAGTATAGCACAGGGCGCTATTTCTGGAAACACCATATATTTT
CDR3: CASSIAQGAISGNTIYF